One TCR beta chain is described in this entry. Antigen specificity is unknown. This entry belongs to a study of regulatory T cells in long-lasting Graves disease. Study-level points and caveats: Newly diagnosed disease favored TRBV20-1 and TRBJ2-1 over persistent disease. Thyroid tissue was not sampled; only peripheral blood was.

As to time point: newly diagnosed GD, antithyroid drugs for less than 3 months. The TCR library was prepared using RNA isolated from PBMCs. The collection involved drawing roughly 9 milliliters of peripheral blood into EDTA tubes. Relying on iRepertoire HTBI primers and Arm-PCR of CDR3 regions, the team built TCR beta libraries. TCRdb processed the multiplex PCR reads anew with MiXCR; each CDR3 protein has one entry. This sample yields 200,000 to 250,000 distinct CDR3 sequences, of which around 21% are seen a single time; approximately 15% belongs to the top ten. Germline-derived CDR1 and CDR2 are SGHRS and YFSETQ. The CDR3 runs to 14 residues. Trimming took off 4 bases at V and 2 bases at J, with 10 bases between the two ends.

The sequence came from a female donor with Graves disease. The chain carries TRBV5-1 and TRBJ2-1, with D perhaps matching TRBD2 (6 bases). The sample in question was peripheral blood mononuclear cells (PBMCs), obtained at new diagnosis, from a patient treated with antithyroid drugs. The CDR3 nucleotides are TGCGCCAGCAGCAAGGGACTTACCTACAATGAGCAGTTCTTC. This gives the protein CASSKGLTYNEQFF.